The 20 T cell receptor beta chains reported below all come from one sample, sequenced in a study of blood T cell repertoires in COVID-19. Clones were read by immunoSEQ multiplex PCR, and TCRdb kept only the in-frame ones, dropping some. The sample records about 98,000 clones, 82% being singletons. Sequencing was carried out using peripheral blood. These receptors came from an elderly man with acute or convalescent COVID-19.

This clone was seen more than once but under ten times. The chain has TRBV5-1 and TRBJ1-1, with 7 bases aligning to TRBD1. The V gene end was trimmed by 0 bases and the J gene end by 7 bases; junction bases not matched to a gene: 0. This CDR3 contains 12 residues. Germline V gene sequence: CDR1 SGHRS, CDR2 YFSETQ. CDR3 in amino acids: CASSLDRGEAFF. The CDR3 coding sequence is TGCGCCAGCAGCTTGGACAGGGGTGAAGCTTTCTTT.

This sequence joins TRBV28 and TRBJ2-7; weak D call: TRBD2 (6 bases). The V end was cut by 6 bases, the J end by 1 base, with 16 bases between. Germline V CDR1 and CDR2: MDHEN, SYDVKM. The CDR3 spans 15 residues. CDR3: CASSKTTLASYEQYF. The CDR3 nucleotides are TGTGCCAGCAGCAAAACGACCCTAGCGTCCTACGAGCAGTACTTC.

The genes are TRBV28 and TRBJ1-6; 9 bases are shared with TRBD1. In germline, CDR1 is MDHEN, CDR2 SYDVKM. V lost 5 bases to trimming and J lost 14 bases; unmatched junction nucleotides: 7. The CDR3 is made up of 13 amino acids. The CDR3 loop reads CASSPGGDRALHF. The CDR3 region has the DNA TGTGCCAGCAGTCCTGGGGGGGACAGGGCCCTCCACTTT.

The chain recombines TRBV28 with TRBJ1-2; 10 positions match TRBD1. This CDR3 is 17 amino acids long. With 5 bases clipped from V and 5 bases from J, the junction kept 14 bases outside the gene matches. Germline assignment: CDR1 MDHEN and CDR2 SYDVKM. CDR3 in amino acids: CASSHRQGASIGYGYTF. The CDR3 DNA follows: TGTGCCAGCAGTCACCGACAGGGGGCGTCAATTGGGTATGGCTACACCTTC.

The table lists this clone with a few counts. V is TRBV30 and J is TRBJ1-5, with D possibly being TRBD1 (6 bases). CDR1 GTSNPN and CDR2 SVGIG come from the germline V gene (reference sequence). V was shortened by 0 bases and J by 2 bases, with 11 bases between the two germline ends. This CDR3 contains 15 residues. The CDR3 spells CAWSVQQGGNQPQHF. In nucleotides, the CDR3 is TGTGCCTGGAGTGTCCAACAGGGAGGCAATCAGCCCCAGCATTTT.

This chain connects TRBV7-9 to TRBJ2-3, with TRBD2 matching 13 bases. V trimming: 3 bases; J trimming: 4 bases; junction bases outside the gene matches: 1. Looked up from germline, CDR1 is SEHNR and CDR2 is FQNEAQ (reference sequence). The CDR3 contains 15 residues. The CDR3, as DNA: TGTGCCAGCAGCTTCGGACTAGCGGGAGCAGATACGCAGTATTTT. Its translation is CASSFGLAGADTQYF.

The gene calls are TRBV5-5 and TRBJ1-5; 9 bases line up with TRBD1. Germline assignment: CDR1 SGHKS and CDR2 YYEKEE (reference sequence). V lost 3 bases and J lost 7; bases outside the gene matches: 17. This CDR3 is 18 amino acids long. The DNA for the CDR3 is TGTGCCAGCAGCTCTACCATCCGGGACAGGGTGGTCCAACAGCCCCAGCATTTT. Translating gives CASSSTIRDRVVQQPQHF. Variable domain in full (rest from reference TRBV5-5 and TRBJ1-5): DAGVTQSPTHLIKTRGQQVTLRCSPISGHKSVSWYQQVLGQGPQFIFQYYEKEERGRGNFPDRFSARQFPNYSSELNVNALLLGDSALYLCASSSTIRDRVVQQPQHFGDGTRLSIL.

The J gene is TRBJ1-5, the V gene TRBV3-1 (or the pseudogene TRBV3-2); D gene unclear. The CDR3 spans 13 residues. Trimming left V 0 bases short and J 7 bases short, with 7 bases between. CDR1 is LGHDT and CDR2 is YNNKEL in the germline V gene (reference sequence). The CDR3 DNA follows: TGTGCCAGCAGCCAAGATCCCAGACAGCCCCAGCATTTT. It specifies CASSQDPRQPQHF.

This chain connects TRBV29-1 to TRBJ1-2, with D possibly TRBD1 on 6 matching bases. The CDR3 is 13 amino acids. Germline CDR1 reads SQVTM; CDR2 reads ANQGSEA. Trimming pared 0 bases from V and 8 bases from J, leaving 13 bases between. CDR3 loop: CSVEDPGARGYTF. CDR3 sequence (DNA): TGCAGCGTTGAAGATCCAGGGGCGCGGGGCTACACCTTC.

This chain connects TRBV12-3 or TRBV12-4 to TRBJ1-5, with D maybe TRBD1 (5 bases). The CDR3 consists of 13 residues. Trimming removed 5 bases at V and 3 bases at J, with 8 bases between. CDR3 sequence: CASSKGANQPQHF. DNA for the CDR3: TGTGCCAGCAGTAAAGGGGCCAATCAGCCCCAGCATTTT.

This chain uses TRBV7-2 with TRBJ1-5; D possibly corresponds to TRBD1 (5 bases). V lost 5 bases and J 4 bases, leaving 9 bases between the germline ends. Germline V gene lookup returns CDR1 SGHTA and CDR2 FQGNSA. The CDR3 has 13 amino acids. CDR3 nucleotides: TGTGCCAGCAGCCGACAGAGTAATCAGCCCCAGCATTTT. Its translation: CASSRQSNQPQHF.

J is TRBJ1-4 and V is TRBV19, with D uncertain. V was trimmed by 5 bases and J by 0 bases, leaving 7 bases between them. The germline V gene encodes CDR1 LNHDA and CDR2 SQIVND (reference sequence). This CDR3 region has 14 residues. The CDR3 nucleotides are TGTGCCAGTAGTTATCCTGCAACTAATGAAAAACTGTTTTTT. The encoded protein is CASSYPATNEKLFF.

This clone came up a few times. The V call is TRBV7-9, the J call TRBJ2-1; TRBD2 is a possible D gene (6 bases). This CDR3 has 13 amino acids. V was cut by 8 bases and J by 5 bases, with 13 bases left in between. The V gene's germline CDR1 is SEHNR and CDR2 FQNEAQ (reference sequence). CDR3 DNA sequence: TGTGCCAGCTGGGTAGCGGCTAACAATGAGCAGTTCTTC. Translated: CASWVAANNEQFF.

The chain employs TRBV19 and TRBJ2-1; TRBD1 aligns across 9 bases. The germline V gene has CDR1 LNHDA and CDR2 SQIVND (reference sequence). The CDR3 runs to 16 residues. After removal of 5 bases from V and 3 bases from J, the junction contained 8 bases not matched to a gene. CDR3 coding DNA: TGTGCCAGTAGTTCTCGGACAGGGGAAAACTACAATGAGCAGTTCTTC. Encoded protein: CASSSRTGENYNEQFF.

This rearrangement joins TRBV7-2 to TRBJ2-3, with 7 bases aligning to TRBD1. This CDR3 spans 14 amino acids. Per germline, CDR1 SGHTA and CDR2 FQGNSA. The junction had 7 bases not matched to a gene; V was cut back by 5 bases and J by 5 bases. This CDR3 is CASSPDRAKDTQYF. The DNA of the CDR3 is TGTGCCAGCAGCCCCGACAGGGCGAAAGATACGCAGTATTTT.

Points on this clone: The junction does not match germline at one end; this may be a read error. The CDR3 coding sequence is TGTGCCAGTAGTGCGCTAGCGGGAGGCAGGCACTTC. This gives the protein CASSALAGGRHF. V gene TRBV19 combines with J gene TRBJ2-7; 11 nucleotides line up with TRBD2. CDR3 size: 12 residues. CDR1 and CDR2 from the germline V gene are LNHDA and SQIVND (reference sequence). The full variable domain, in which reference TRBV19 and TRBJ2-7 provide the parts outside the CDR3, is DGGITQSPKYLFRKEGQNVTLSCEQNLNHDAMYWYRQDPGQGLRLIYYSQIVNDFQKGDIAEGYSVSREKKESFPLTVTSAQKNPTAFYLCASSALAGGRHFGPGTRLTVT.

The V call is TRBV19, the J call TRBJ2-5, with D possibly TRBD1 on 5 matching bases. This CDR3 has 15 residues. V was trimmed by 0 bases and J by 4 bases, leaving 12 bases between them. Germline CDR1 reads LNHDA; CDR2 reads SQIVND (reference sequence). CDR3 amino acids: CASSIDGATAETQYF. CDR3 sequence (DNA): TGTGCCAGTAGTATAGATGGGGCGACGGCAGAGACCCAGTACTTC.

V usage is TRBV5-1 and J usage is TRBJ2-7, with no clear D. Germline loops: CDR1 SGHRS, CDR2 YFSETQ. The CDR3 extends over 12 amino acids. Trimming shortened V by 2 bases and J by 7 bases, and 10 bases separated the two germline ends. The CDR3 sequence: CASSFDVGEQYF. Here the CDR3 DNA reads TGCGCCAGCAGCTTCGATGTCGGTGAGCAGTACTTC.

The chain links TRBV4-1 to TRBJ2-3; 10 nucleotides match TRBD1. The J segment lost 6 bases and the V segment lost 4 bases, leaving 4 bases of the junction unmatched. CDR1 and CDR2 (germline): MGHRA, YSYEKL. This CDR3 has 14 amino acids. The CDR3 protein is CASSRGQGKDTQYF. The CDR3 nucleotides are TGCGCCAGCAGCCGGGGACAGGGGAAGGATACGCAGTATTTT.

The rearrangement uses TRBV5-4 and TRBJ1-4; D possibly corresponds to TRBD1 (5 bases). V was pared by 2 bases and J by 8 bases, with 13 bases between. The germline CDR1 and CDR2 sequences are SGHNT and YYREEE (reference sequence). The CDR3 is made up of 14 amino acids. The CDR3 nucleotides are TGTGCCAGCAGCTTAGCGGGGGAAGACGAAAAACTGTTTTTT. Protein sequence: CASSLAGEDEKLFF.